The subject of this entry is one T cell receptor beta chain. No antigen is known for it. A mixed TRB-A/B primer pool amplified rearranged TRB by multiplex touch-down PCR. A single record per CDR3 protein comes from TCRdb applying MiXCR to the multiplex PCR reads. The top ten hold roughly 1.7% of the sample, which has some 9,600 distinct CDR3 sequences, 30% to 40% seen once. The data derive from a study of T cell repertoires in aging, cancer and after chemotherapy. Study background: Donors were grouped into six age bands spanning 30 or younger through 70 or older.

Germline V gene sequence: CDR1 MNHEY, CDR2 SVGAGI. The CDR3 has 13 residues. The V end was cut by 10 bases, the J end by 0 bases, with 11 bases between. The template was genomic DNA from peripheral blood, not RNA. The study's findings and limits: Loss of evenness, beyond lost richness, contributed to age-related TCR diversity decline in cancer patients.

The chain has TRBV6-5 and TRBJ2-3; either TRBD1 or TRBD2 may fit D (5 bases each). This clonotype was obtained from a human donor in good health. Sample: blood. DNA of the CDR3: TGTGCCACCAGACGGGACAGCACAGATACGCAGTATTTT. It is translated as CATRRDSTDTQYF.